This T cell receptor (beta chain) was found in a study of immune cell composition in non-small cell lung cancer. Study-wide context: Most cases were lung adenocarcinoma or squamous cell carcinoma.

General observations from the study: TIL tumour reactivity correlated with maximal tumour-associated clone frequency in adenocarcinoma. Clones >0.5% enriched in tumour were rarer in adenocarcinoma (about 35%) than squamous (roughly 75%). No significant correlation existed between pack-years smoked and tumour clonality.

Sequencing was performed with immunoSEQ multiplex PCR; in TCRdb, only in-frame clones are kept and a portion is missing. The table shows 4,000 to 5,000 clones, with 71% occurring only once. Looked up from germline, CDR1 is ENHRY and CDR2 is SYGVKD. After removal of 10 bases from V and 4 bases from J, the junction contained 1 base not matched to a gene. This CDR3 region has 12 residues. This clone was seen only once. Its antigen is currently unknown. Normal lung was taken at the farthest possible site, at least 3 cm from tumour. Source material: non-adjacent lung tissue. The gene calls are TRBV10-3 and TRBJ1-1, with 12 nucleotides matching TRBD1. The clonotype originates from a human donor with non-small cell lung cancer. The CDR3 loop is CATGQGATEAFF. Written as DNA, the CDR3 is TGTGCCACGGGACAGGGGGCCACTGAAGCTTTCTTT.